The TCR beta chain under discussion was sequenced for a study of T-cell reconstitution after alpha-beta-depleted transplantation in children. In its sample, this clonotype was seen a few times. Unique molecular identifiers were used to barcode this TCRbeta library. One entry per CDR3 protein, called by TCRdb with MiXCR from the PCR reads. The sample has around 8,600 distinct CDR3 sequences, 17% seen once. This CDR3 is built from 14 residues. In germline, CDR1 is MDHEN, CDR2 SYDVKM. V was cut by 8 bases and J by 1 base, with 14 bases left in between. This TCR was recovered from a girl under three years old who had a stem cell transplant for combined immunodeficiency, so the T cells may come from the graft donor. The chain has TRBV28 and TRBJ2-5, with D possibly being TRBD2 (5 bases). The specimen was PBMCs, mostly from graft donor cells, collected 60 days after TCRalphabeta/CD19-depleted stem cell transplant. The CDR3 here is CASRHKTIQETQYF. The CDR3 DNA sequence: TGTGCCAGCCGACACAAGACTATCCAAGAGACCCAGTACTTC.